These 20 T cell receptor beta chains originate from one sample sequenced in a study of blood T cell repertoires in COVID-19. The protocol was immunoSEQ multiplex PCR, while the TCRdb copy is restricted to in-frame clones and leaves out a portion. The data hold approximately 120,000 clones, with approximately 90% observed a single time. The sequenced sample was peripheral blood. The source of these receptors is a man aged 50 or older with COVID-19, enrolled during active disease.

DNA for the CDR3: TGTGCCAGCAGCTTAAGGAGGATCACTCCCTACGAGCAGTACGTC. Its translation is CASSLRRITPYEQYV. This chain links TRBV7-4 with TRBJ2-7; weak D call: TRBD2 (5 bases). From germline, CDR1 is SGHVT and CDR2 SQSDAQ. The V end was cut by 2 bases, the J end by 2 bases, with 13 bases between. CDR3 length equals 15 residues.

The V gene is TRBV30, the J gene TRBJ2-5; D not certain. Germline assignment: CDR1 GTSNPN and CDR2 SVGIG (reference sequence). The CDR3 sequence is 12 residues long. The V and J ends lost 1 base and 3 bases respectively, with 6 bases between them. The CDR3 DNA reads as TGTGCCTGGAGTGCAGTTAAAGAGACCCAGTACTTC. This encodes CAWSAVKETQYF.

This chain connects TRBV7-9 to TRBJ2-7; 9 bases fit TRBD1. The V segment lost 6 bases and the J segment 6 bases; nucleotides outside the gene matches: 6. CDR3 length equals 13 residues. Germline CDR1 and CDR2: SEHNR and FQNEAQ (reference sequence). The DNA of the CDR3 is TGTGCCAGCAGTACAGGGGGCCGTAGCGAGCAGTACTTC. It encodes CASSTGGRSEQYF.

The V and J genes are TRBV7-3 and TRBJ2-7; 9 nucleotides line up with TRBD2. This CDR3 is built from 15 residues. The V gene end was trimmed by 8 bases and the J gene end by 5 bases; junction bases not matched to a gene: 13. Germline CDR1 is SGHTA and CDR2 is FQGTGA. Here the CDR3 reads CASPWTSAAGHEQYV. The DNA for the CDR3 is TGTGCCAGCCCTTGGACTAGCGCGGCGGGTCACGAGCAGTACGTC.

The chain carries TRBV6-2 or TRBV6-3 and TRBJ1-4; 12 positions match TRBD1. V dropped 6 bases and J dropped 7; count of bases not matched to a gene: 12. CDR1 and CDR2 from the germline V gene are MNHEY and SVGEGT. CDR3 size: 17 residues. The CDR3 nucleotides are TGTGCCAGCAGCTCCGGGACAGGGGGCGACATAGGTGAAAAACTGTTTTTT. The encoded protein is CASSSGTGGDIGEKLFF.

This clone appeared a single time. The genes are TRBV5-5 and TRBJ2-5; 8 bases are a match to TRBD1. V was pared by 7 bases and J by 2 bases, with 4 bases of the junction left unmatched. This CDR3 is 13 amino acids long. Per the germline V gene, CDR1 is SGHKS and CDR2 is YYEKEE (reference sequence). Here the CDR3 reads CASRGQGQETQYF. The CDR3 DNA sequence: TGTGCCAGCCGCGGACAGGGACAAGAGACCCAGTACTTC.

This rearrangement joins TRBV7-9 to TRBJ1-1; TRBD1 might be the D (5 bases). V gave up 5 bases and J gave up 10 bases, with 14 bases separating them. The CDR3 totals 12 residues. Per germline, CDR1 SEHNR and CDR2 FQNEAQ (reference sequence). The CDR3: CASSQTTDAAFF. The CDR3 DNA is TGTGCCAGCAGCCAAACGACAGATGCAGCTTTCTTT.

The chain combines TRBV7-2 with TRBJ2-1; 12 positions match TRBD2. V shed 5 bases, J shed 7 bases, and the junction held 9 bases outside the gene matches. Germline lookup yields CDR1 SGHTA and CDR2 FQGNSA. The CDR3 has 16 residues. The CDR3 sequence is CASSQNGLAGLNEQFF. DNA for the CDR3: TGTGCCAGCAGCCAAAACGGACTAGCGGGACTGAATGAGCAGTTCTTC. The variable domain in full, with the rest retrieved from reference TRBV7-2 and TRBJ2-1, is GAGVSQSPSNKVTEKGKDVELRCDPISGHTALYWYRQSLGQGLEFLIYFQGNSAPDKSGLPSDRFSAERTGGSVSTLTIQRTQQEDSAVYLCASSQNGLAGLNEQFFGPGTRLTVL.

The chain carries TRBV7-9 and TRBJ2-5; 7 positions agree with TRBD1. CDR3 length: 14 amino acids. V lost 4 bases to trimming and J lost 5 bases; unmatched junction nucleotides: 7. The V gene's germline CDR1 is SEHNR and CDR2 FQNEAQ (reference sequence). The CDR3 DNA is TGTGCCAGCAGCTCCCCACAGGGGCGGGAGACCCAGTACTTC. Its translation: CASSSPQGRETQYF. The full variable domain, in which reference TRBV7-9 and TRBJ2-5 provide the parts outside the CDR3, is DTGVSQNPRHKITKRGQNVTFRCDPISEHNRLYWYRQTLGQGPEFLTYFQNEAQLEKSRLLSDRFSAERPKGSFSTLEIQRTEQGDSAMYLCASSSPQGRETQYFGPGTRLLVL.

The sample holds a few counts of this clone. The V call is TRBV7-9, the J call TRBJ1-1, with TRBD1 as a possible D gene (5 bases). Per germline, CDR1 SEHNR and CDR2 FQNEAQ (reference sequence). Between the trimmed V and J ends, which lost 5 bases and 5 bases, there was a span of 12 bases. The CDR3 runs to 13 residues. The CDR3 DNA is TGTGCCAGCAGCGGGGCCTGGGGAACTGAAGCTTTCTTT. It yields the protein CASSGAWGTEAFF.

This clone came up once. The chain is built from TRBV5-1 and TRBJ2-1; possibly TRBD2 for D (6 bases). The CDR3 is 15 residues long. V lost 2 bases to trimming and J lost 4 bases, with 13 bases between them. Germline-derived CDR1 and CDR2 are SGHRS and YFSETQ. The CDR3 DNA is TGCGCCAGCAGCTTAATAGCGGAGCAATACAATGAGCAGTTCTTC. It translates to CASSLIAEQYNEQFF.

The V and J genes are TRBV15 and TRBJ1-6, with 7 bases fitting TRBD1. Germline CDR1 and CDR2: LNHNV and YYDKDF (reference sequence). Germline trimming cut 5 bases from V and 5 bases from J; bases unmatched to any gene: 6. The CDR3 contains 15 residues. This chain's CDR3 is CATSDRDSDNSPLHF. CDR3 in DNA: TGTGCCACCAGCGACCGGGACAGCGATAATTCACCCCTCCACTTT.

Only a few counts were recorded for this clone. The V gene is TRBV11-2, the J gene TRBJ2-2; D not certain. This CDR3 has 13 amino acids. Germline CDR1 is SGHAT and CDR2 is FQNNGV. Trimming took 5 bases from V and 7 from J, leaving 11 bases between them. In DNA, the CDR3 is TGTGCCAGCAGCGTAAACTGGAGCGGGGAGCTGTTTTTT. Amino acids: CASSVNWSGELFF.

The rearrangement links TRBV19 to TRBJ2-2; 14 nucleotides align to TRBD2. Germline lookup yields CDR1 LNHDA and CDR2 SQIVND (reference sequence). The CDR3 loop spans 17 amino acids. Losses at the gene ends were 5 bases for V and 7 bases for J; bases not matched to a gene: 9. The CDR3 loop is CASSPGTSGSSVGELFF. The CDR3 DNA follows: TGTGCCAGTAGTCCTGGGACTAGCGGGAGTTCGGTCGGGGAGCTGTTTTTT.

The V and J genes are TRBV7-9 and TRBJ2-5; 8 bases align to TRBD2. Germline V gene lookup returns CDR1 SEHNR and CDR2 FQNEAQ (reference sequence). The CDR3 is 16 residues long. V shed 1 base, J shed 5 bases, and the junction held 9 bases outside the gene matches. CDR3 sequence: CASSLGAGGEWETQYF. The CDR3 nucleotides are TGTGCCAGCAGCTTAGGGGCGGGAGGAGAGTGGGAGACCCAGTACTTC.

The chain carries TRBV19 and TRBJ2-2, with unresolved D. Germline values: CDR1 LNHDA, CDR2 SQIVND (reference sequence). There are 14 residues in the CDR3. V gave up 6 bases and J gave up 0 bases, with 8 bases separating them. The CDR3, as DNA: TGTGCCAGTAGAAGAGAGACGAACACCGGGGAGCTGTTTTTT. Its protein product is CASRRETNTGELFF.

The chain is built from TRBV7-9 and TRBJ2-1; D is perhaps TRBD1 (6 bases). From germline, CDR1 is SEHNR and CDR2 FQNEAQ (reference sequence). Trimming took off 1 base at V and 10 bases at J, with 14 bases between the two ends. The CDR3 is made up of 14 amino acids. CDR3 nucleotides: TGTGCCAGCAGCTTAGTAGGACAGCCTAGGGAGCAGTTCTTC. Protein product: CASSLVGQPREQFF.

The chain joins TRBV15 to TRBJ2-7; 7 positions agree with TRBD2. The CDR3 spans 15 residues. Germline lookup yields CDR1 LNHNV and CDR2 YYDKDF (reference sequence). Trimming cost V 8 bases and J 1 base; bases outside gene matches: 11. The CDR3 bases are TGTGCCACCCAAACCGGCGGGGGTGCTTCCTACGAGCAGTACTTC. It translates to CATQTGGGASYEQYF. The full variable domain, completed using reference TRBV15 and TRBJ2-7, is DAMVIQNPRYQVTQFGKPVTLSCSQTLNHNVMYWYQQKSSQAPKLLFHYYDKDFNNEADTPDNFQSRRPNTSFCFLDIRSPGLGDTAMYLCATQTGGGASYEQYFGPGTRLTVT.

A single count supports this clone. CDR3 DNA: TGTGCCAGCAGCTGGAGGCAGAATGAGCAGTTCTTC. Translation gives CASSWRQNEQFF. This chain uses TRBV6-2 or TRBV6-3 with TRBJ2-1; the D gene is possibly TRBD2 (5 bases). Trimming stripped 6 bases from V and 7 bases from J, with 10 bases between. The CDR3 extends over 12 amino acids. CDR1 is MNHEY, CDR2 SVGEGT, per germline.

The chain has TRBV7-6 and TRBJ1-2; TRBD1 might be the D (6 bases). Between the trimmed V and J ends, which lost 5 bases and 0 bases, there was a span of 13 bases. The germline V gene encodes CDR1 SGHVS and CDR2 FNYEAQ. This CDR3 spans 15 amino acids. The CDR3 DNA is TGTGCCAGCAGCCCCCAGACAGGAGCTAACTATGGCTACACCTTC. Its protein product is CASSPQTGANYGYTF.